The entry below gives a single T cell receptor beta chain sequence along with its context. Its specificity is not known. Other DNA sequences in this sample translate to the same CDR3. This specimen comes from a study of beta chain features in type 1 diabetes. Study-wide results and caveats: Type 1 diabetes patients had moderately but significantly shorter TCRB CDR3s in all four CD4+ subsets.

Isolated RNA was reverse transcribed in full, so expressed TCRB transcripts were sequenced. The protocol was immunoSEQ multiplex PCR, while the TCRdb copy is restricted to in-frame clones and leaves out a portion. The sample shows hundreds of thousands of clones, roughly 13% of them seen only once. The germline V gene has CDR1 GTSNPN and CDR2 SVGIG (reference sequence). The CDR3 consists of 14 residues. V lost 1 base and J 0 bases, leaving 7 bases between the germline ends. The chain uses TRBV30 and TRBJ1-5; D is ambiguous. The material sequenced was naive CD4+ T cells from blood. The clonotype comes from a man aged 18 to 29 with type 1 diabetes. The CDR3 sequence: CAWSGTVSNQPQHF. The CDR3 DNA reads TGTGCCTGGAGTGGGACTGTTAGCAATCAGCCCCAGCATTTT.